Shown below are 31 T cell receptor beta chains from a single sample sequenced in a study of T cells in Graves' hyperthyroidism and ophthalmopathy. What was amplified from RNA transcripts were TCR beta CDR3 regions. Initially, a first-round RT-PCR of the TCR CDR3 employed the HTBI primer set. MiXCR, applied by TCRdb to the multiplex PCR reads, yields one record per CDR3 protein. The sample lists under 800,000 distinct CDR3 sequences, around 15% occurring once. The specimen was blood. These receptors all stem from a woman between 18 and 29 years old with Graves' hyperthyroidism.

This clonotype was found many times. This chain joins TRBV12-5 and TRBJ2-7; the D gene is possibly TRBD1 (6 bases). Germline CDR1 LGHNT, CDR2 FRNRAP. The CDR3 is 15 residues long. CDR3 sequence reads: CPHPYTDRLAYEQYF. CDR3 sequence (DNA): TGTCCACACCCATACACGGACAGACTGGCCTACGAGCAGTACTTC.

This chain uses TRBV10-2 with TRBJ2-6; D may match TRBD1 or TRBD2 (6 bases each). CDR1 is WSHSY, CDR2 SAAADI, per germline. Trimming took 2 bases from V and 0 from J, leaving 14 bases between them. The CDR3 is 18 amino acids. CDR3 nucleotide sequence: TGCGCCAGCAGTGAGATTAGGGGGGCTTCCTCTGGGGCCAACGTCCTGACTTTC. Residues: CASSEIRGASSGANVLTF.

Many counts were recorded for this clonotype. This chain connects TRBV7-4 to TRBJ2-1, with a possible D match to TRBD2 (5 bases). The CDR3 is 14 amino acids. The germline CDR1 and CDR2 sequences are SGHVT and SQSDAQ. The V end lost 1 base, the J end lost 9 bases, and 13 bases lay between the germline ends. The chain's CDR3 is CASSLVPSWCEQFF. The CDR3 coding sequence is TGTGCCAGCAGCTTAGTTCCTAGCTGGTGTGAGCAGTTCTTC.

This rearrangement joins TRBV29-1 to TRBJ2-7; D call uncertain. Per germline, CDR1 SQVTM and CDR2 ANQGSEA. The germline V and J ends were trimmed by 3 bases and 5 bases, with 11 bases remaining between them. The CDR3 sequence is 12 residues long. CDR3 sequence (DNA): TGCAGCGTTGACGGCAGTAGCAACGAGCAGTACTTC. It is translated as CSVDGSSNEQYF.

The CDR3 sequence is CSVKWDRAAEQYF. Here the CDR3 DNA reads TGCAGCGTTAAGTGGGACAGGGCCGCTGAGCAGTACTTC. V usage is TRBV29-1 and J usage is TRBJ2-7; 9 bases line up with TRBD1. Germline loops: CDR1 SQVTM, CDR2 ANQGSEA. The CDR3 runs 13 residues. V gave up 5 bases and J gave up 7 bases; unmatched junction bases: 9.

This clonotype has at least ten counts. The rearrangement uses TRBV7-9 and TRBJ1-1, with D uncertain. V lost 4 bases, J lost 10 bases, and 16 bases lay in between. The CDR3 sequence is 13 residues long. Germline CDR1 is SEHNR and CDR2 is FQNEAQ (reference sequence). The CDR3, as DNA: TGTGCCAGCAGCTGGAGTTTTACGGAGGGAGCTTTCTTT. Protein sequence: CASSWSFTEGAFF. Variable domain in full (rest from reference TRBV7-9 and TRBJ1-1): DTGVSQNPRHKITKRGQNVTFRCDPISEHNRLYWYRQTLGQGPEFLTYFQNEAQLEKSRLLSDRFSAERPKGSFSTLEIQRTEQGDSAMYLCASSWSFTEGAFFGQGTRLTVV.

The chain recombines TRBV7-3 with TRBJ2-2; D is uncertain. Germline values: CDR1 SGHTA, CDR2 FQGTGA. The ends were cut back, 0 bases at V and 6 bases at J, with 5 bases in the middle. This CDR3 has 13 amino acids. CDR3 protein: CASSLTSAGELFF. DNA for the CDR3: TGTGCCAGCAGCTTAACGTCGGCCGGGGAGCTGTTTTTT.

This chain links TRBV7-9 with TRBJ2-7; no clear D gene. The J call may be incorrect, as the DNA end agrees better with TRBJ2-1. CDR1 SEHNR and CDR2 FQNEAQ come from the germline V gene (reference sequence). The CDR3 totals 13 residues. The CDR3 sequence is CASKLPGTYEQFF. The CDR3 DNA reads TGTGCCAGCAAGCTCCCGGGTACCTACGAGCAGTTCTTC.

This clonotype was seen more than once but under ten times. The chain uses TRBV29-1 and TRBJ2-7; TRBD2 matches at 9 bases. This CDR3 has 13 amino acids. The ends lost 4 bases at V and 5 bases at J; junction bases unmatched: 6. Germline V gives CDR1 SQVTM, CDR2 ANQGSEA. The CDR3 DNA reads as TGCAGCGTTGGGGGACTAGCAGCCCACGAGCAGTACTTC. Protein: CSVGGLAAHEQYF.

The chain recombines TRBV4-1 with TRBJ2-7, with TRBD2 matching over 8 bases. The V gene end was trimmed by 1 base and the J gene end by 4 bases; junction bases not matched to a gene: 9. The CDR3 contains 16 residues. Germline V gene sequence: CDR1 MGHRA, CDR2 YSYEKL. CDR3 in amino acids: CASSQVGSGTEYEQYF. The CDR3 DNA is TGCGCCAGCAGCCAAGTTGGTAGCGGGACCGAATACGAGCAGTACTTC.

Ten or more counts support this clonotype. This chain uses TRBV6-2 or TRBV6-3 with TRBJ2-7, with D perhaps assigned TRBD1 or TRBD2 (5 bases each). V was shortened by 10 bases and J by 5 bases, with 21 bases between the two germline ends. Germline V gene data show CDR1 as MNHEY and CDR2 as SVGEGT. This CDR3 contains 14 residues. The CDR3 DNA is TGTGCCACCCCCTTGGGACCGGTCTTCCACGAGCAGTACTTC. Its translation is CATPLGPVFHEQYF.

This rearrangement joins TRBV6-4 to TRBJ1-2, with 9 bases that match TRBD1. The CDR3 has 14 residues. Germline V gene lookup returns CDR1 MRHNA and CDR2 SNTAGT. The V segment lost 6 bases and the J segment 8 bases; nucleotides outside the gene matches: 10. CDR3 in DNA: TGTGCCAGCAGCCCGGACAGGGGATTTGGCGGCTACACCTTC. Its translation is CASSPDRGFGGYTF.

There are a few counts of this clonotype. The CDR3 sequence: CSARRGGEKLFF. As DNA, the CDR3 is TGCAGTGCTAGGAGGGGGGGTGAAAAACTGTTTTTT. J is TRBJ1-4 and V is TRBV20-1; D possibly corresponds to TRBD1 (6 bases). The ends were cut back, 3 bases at V and 7 bases at J, with 9 bases in the middle. Per the germline V gene, CDR1 is DFQATT and CDR2 is SNEGSKA (reference sequence). CDR3 length: 12 amino acids.

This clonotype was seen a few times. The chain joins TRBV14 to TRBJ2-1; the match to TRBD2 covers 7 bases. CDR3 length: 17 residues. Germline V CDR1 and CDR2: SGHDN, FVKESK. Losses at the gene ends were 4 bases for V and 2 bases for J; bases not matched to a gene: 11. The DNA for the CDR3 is TGTGCCAGCAGCCTAAATCTACACCGGGGGGCCTACAATGAGCAGTTCTTC. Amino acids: CASSLNLHRGAYNEQFF.

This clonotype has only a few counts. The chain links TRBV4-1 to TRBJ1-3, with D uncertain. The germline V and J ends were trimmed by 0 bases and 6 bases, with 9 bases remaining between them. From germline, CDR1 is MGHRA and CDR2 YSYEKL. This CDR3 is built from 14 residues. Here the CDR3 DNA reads TGCGCCAGCAGCCAAGACGACGCATTAAACACCATATATTTT. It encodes CASSQDDALNTIYF.

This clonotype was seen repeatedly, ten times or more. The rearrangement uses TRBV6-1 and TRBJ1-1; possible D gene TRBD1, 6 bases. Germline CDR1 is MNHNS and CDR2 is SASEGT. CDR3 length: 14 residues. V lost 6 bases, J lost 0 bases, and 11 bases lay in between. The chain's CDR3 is CASRYGQLNTEAFF. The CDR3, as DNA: TGTGCCAGCAGATACGGACAGTTGAACACTGAAGCTTTCTTT.

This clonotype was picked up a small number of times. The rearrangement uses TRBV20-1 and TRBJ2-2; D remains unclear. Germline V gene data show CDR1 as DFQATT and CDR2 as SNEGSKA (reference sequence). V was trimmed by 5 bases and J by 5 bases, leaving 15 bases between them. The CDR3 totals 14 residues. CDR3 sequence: CSASPGRGTGELFF. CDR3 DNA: TGCAGTGCTTCCCCGGGCCGAGGAACCGGGGAGCTGTTTTTT.

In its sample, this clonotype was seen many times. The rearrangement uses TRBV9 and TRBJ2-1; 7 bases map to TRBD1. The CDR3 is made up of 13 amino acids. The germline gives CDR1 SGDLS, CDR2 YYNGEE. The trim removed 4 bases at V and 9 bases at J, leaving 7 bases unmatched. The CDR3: CASSPGTEGEQFF. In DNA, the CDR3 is TGTGCCAGCAGCCCGGGGACAGAGGGTGAGCAGTTCTTC.

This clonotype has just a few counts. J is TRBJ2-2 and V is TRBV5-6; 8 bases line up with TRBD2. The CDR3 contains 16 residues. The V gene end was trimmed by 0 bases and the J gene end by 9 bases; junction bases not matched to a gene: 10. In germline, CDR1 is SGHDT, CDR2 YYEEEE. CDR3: CASSLDTRLAFRELFF. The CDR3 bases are TGTGCCAGCAGCTTGGACACCCGACTAGCGTTCCGGGAGCTGTTTTTT.

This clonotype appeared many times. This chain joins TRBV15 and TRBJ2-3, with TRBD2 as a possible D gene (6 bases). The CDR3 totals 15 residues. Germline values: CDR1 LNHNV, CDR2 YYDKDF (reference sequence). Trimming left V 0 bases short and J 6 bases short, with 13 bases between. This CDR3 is CATSRDRRRVDTQYF. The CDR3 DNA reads TGTGCCACCAGCAGAGATAGGCGGAGGGTGGATACGCAGTATTTT.

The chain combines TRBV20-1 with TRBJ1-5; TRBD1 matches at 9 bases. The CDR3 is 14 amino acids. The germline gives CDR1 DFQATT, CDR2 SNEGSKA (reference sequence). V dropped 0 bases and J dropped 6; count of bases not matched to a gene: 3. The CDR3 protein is CSARDRTGAQPQHF. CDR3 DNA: TGCAGTGCTAGAGATAGGACAGGGGCTCAGCCCCAGCATTTT.

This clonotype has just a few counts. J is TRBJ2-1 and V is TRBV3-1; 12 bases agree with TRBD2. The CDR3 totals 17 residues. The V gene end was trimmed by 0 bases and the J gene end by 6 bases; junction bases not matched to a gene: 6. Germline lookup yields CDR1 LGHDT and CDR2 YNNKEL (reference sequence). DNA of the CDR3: TGTGCCAGCAGCCAAGACTCTCTAGCGGGAGGGCCCAATGAGCAGTTCTTC. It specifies CASSQDSLAGGPNEQFF.

CDR3 coding DNA: TGTGCCAGCAGTTACTCAGCTGTCGCTGGAAACACCATATATTTT. Translated, it gives CASSYSAVAGNTIYF. V usage is TRBV6-5 and J usage is TRBJ1-3; D is unresolved. There are 15 residues in the CDR3. Germline V gene sequence: CDR1 MNHEY, CDR2 SVGAGI. Trimming removed 0 bases from V and 2 bases from J, with 8 bases in between.

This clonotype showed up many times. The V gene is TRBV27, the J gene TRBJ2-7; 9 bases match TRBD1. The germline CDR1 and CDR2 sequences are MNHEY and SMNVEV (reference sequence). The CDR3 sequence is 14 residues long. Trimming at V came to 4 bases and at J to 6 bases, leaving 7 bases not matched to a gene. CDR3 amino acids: CASSSGTGSVEQYF. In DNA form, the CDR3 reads TGTGCCAGCAGTTCGGGGACAGGGTCCGTCGAGCAGTACTTC.

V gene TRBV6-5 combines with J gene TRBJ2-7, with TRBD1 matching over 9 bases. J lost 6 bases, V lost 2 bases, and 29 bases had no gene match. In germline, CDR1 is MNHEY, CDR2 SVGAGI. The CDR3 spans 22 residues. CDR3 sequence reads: CASSYDGTGNGIVAASGREQYF. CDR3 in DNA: TGTGCCAGCAGTTACGACGGGACAGGGAACGGTATCGTAGCGGCATCCGGTCGCGAGCAGTACTTC.

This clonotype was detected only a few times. CDR3 loop: CAISGPPGGSYNEQFF. The CDR3 bases are TGTGCCATCAGCGGCCCTCCAGGGGGCTCCTACAATGAGCAGTTCTTC. This chain uses TRBV10-3 with TRBJ2-1; 7 bases agree with TRBD1. This CDR3 contains 16 residues. Germline CDR1 reads ENHRY; CDR2 reads SYGVKD. V shed 6 bases and J 0 bases; nucleotides not matched to a gene: 8.

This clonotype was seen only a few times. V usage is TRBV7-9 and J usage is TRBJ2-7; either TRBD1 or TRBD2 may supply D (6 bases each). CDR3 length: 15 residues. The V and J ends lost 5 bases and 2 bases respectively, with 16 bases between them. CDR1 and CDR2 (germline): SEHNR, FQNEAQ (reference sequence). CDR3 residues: CASSPVPGAPYEQYF. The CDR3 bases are TGTGCCAGCAGCCCAGTCCCGGGGGCCCCCTACGAGCAGTACTTC.

CDR3 nucleotide sequence: TGTGCCAGCAAGGGGGGGGGTGGCCGGTTCACTGAAGCTTTCTTT. Translating it yields CASKGGGGRFTEAFF. The rearrangement links TRBV7-2 to TRBJ1-1; a possible D gene is TRBD1 (6 bases). The V end lost 7 bases, the J end lost 4 bases, and 19 bases lay between the germline ends. CDR3 size: 15 residues. Germline V gene lookup returns CDR1 SGHTA and CDR2 FQGNSA.

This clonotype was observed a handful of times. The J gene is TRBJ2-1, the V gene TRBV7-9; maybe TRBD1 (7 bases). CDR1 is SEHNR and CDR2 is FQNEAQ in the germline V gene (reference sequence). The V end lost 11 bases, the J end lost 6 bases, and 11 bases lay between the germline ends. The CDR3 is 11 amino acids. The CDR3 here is CAAGGPNEQFF. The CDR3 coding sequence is TGTGCCGCAGGGGGGCCCAATGAGCAGTTCTTC.

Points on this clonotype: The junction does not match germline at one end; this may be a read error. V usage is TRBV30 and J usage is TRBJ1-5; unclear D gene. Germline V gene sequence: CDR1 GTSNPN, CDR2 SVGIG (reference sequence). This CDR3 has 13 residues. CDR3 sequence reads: CAWGVGSNQPQHF. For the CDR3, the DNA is TGTGCCTGGGGTGTGGGGAGCAATCAGCCCCAGCATTTT.

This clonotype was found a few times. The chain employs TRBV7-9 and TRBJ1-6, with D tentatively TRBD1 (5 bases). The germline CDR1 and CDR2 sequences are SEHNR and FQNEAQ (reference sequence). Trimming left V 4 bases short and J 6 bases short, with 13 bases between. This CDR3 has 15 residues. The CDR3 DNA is TGTGCCAGCAGCTCGGAACCGGACACTAATTCACCCCTCCACTTT. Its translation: CASSSEPDTNSPLHF.